These 18 T cell receptor beta chains were sequenced from one sample in a study of blood T cells in healthy people across ages. It was with a sample-barcoded 5' primer and a J-beta primer mix that a second PCR of roughly 7 to 12 cycles was run. TCRdb ran MiXCR on the 5' RACE reads and lists one entry per CDR3 protein. Found here are more than 1 million distinct CDR3 sequences, more than 40% of them singletons; the top ten hold approximately 17%. Sequences were obtained from blood. These receptors originate from a woman aged 55-70 years in good health.

This clonotype was observed a handful of times. In DNA form, the CDR3 reads TGTGCCAGCAGTTTAGCGGGGTTCTCCCACGACTCCTACGAGCAGTACTTC. Its translation: CASSLAGFSHDSYEQYF. The chain is built from TRBV12-3 or TRBV12-4 and TRBJ2-7, with no clear D. V was cut by 0 bases and J by 0 bases, with 15 bases left in between. CDR3 size: 17 residues.

This clonotype was counted between two and nine times. V usage is TRBV6-1 and J usage is TRBJ2-4; 8 nucleotides align to TRBD2. The J call may be incorrect, as the DNA end agrees better with TRBJ2-7. This CDR3 is built from 15 residues. The germline CDR1 and CDR2 sequences are MNHNS and SASEGT. For the CDR3, the DNA is TGTGCCAGCAGTGGTATTAGCGGGAATGGGTACGAGCAGTACTTC. This sequence encodes CASSGISGNGYEQYF.

The chain joins TRBV20-1 to TRBJ1-6; TRBD1 aligns across 7 bases. V shed 1 base and J 4 bases; nucleotides not matched to a gene: 4. CDR3 length: 15 residues. CDR1 DFQATT and CDR2 SNEGSKA come from the germline V gene (reference sequence). CDR3 bases: TGCAGTGCTAGAGTCCCAGGGGGGTATAATTCACCCCTCCACTTT. Translating gives CSARVPGGYNSPLHF.

The CDR3 DNA sequence: TGTGCCAGCAGCTTAGAGTCTGGGGGGATATTCTCCTACGAGCAGTACTTC. Amino acid sequence: CASSLESGGIFSYEQYF. This chain links TRBV11-2 with TRBJ2-7; D perhaps matches TRBD2 (6 bases). This CDR3 has 17 residues. Germline assignment: CDR1 SGHAT and CDR2 FQNNGV. The V and J ends lost 0 bases and 0 bases respectively, with 15 bases between them.

This chain links TRBV7-2 with TRBJ2-3; tentative D call: TRBD2 (6 bases). The V and J ends lost 5 bases and 10 bases respectively, with 16 bases between them. Per germline, CDR1 SGHTA and CDR2 FQGNSA. The CDR3 extends over 13 amino acids. The chain's CDR3 is CASSRSGDRAQYF. The CDR3 nucleotides are TGTGCCAGCAGCCGTTCGGGGGATAGGGCGCAGTATTTT.

The chain recombines TRBV20-1 with TRBJ1-6; D possibly corresponds to TRBD1 (6 bases). The CDR3 is 15 amino acids. The V and J ends lost 5 bases and 4 bases respectively, with 15 bases between them. Germline V CDR1 and CDR2: DFQATT, SNEGSKA (reference sequence). The CDR3 coding sequence is TGCAGTGCTCTGGCCGGGACACGTTATAATTCACCCCTCCACTTT. It specifies CSALAGTRYNSPLHF.

CDR3 DNA sequence: TGCGCCAGCCAGGAACAGGGGGCCAATGAGCAGTTCTTC. Its translation is CASQEQGANEQFF. The chain carries TRBV5-1 and TRBJ2-1; 9 nucleotides align to TRBD1. J lost 6 bases, V lost 7 bases, and 5 bases had no gene match. The V gene's germline CDR1 is SGHRS and CDR2 YFSETQ. The CDR3 runs 13 residues.

The V and J genes are TRBV29-1 and TRBJ2-7; D possibly corresponds to TRBD2 (6 bases). Between the trimmed V and J ends, which lost 4 bases and 7 bases, there was a span of 11 bases. Germline assignment: CDR1 SQVTM and CDR2 ANQGSEA. The CDR3 is made up of 11 amino acids. The CDR3, as DNA: TGCAGCGTTGTGCTAGGGAGGGAGCAGTACTTC. Protein product: CSVVLGREQYF.

This clonotype has a single count. V gene TRBV19 combines with J gene TRBJ1-5, with D possibly being TRBD1 (5 bases). CDR1 and CDR2 from the germline V gene are LNHDA and SQIVND (reference sequence). The V gene lost 8 bases and the J gene lost 1 base, with 18 bases spanning the gap. The CDR3 runs 16 residues. CDR3 region: CASSNSGRWSNQPQHF. DNA for the CDR3: TGTGCCAGTTCAAATTCGGGACGTTGGAGCAATCAGCCCCAGCATTTT. Variable domain in full (rest from reference TRBV19 and TRBJ1-5): DGGITQSPKYLFRKEGQNVTLSCEQNLNHDAMYWYRQDPGQGLRLIYYSQIVNDFQKGDIAEGYSVSREKKESFPLTVTSAQKNPTAFYLCASSNSGRWSNQPQHFGDGTRLSIL.

The V gene is TRBV5-5, the J gene TRBJ2-3; D not resolved. Per germline, CDR1 SGHKS and CDR2 YYEKEE (reference sequence). V was trimmed by 3 bases and J by 0 bases, leaving 8 bases between them. The CDR3 totals 14 residues. CDR3 in amino acids: CASSYSQSTDTQYF. Written as DNA, the CDR3 is TGTGCCAGCAGCTATTCCCAGAGCACAGATACGCAGTATTTT.

The chain uses TRBV20-1 and TRBJ2-3; D is uncertain. Trimming left V 1 base short and J 6 bases short, with 5 bases between. The length of the CDR3 is 11 residues. CDR1 DFQATT and CDR2 SNEGSKA come from the germline V gene (reference sequence). The CDR3 DNA is TGCAGTGCTAGAGTTGGGGATACGCAGTATTTT. Its translation is CSARVGDTQYF.

Comment on this clonotype: At one boundary the junction diverges from the germline segment, which might be a read error. The chain carries TRBV12-3 or TRBV12-4 and TRBJ2-3; 8 nucleotides line up with TRBD2. This CDR3 is built from 15 residues. The CDR3 bases are TGTGCCAGCAGTTTAGTGGCGGGGGGCGCAGATGCGCAGTATTTT. This translates into CASSLVAGGADAQYF.

The J gene is TRBJ2-1, the V gene TRBV24-1, with 7 bases identical to TRBD1. Per germline, CDR1 KGHDR and CDR2 SFDVKD. This CDR3 has 16 amino acids. V gave up 10 bases and J gave up 1 base; unmatched junction bases: 12. The CDR3 is CATNTQGERSYNEQFF. The CDR3 bases are TGTGCCACGAATACTCAGGGGGAGCGGTCCTACAATGAGCAGTTCTTC.

V is TRBV27 and J is TRBJ1-1; D uncertain. This CDR3 is 14 amino acids long. V lost 6 bases, J lost 1 base, and 12 bases lay in between. CDR1 is MNHEY, CDR2 SMNVEV, per germline (reference sequence). CDR3 region: CASRPGVPNTEAFF. CDR3 nucleotide sequence: TGTGCCAGCAGGCCCGGCGTCCCGAACACTGAAGCTTTCTTT.

Ten or more counts support this clonotype. This rearrangement joins TRBV5-1 to TRBJ2-1; 11 nucleotides align to TRBD2. The CDR3 extends over 14 amino acids. CDR1 is SGHRS, CDR2 YFSETQ, per germline. Trimming at V came to 0 bases and at J to 7 bases, leaving 0 bases not matched to a gene. The CDR3 nucleotides are TGCGCCAGCAGCTTGGCTAGCGGGAGGAATGAGCAGTTCTTC. It specifies CASSLASGRNEQFF.

The V call is TRBV7-8, the J call TRBJ2-5, with 15 bases identical to TRBD2. Germline assignment: CDR1 SGHVS and CDR2 FQNEAQ. The CDR3 consists of 16 residues. J lost 1 base, V lost 8 bases, and 5 bases had no gene match. CDR3 region: CASGRTSGRAQETQYF. Written as DNA, the CDR3 is TGTGCCAGCGGCAGGACTAGCGGGAGGGCCCAAGAGACCCAGTACTTC.

This chain connects TRBV12-3 or TRBV12-4 to TRBJ1-1; D is perhaps TRBD1 (6 bases). V lost 2 bases and J 1 base, leaving 11 bases between the germline ends. The CDR3 is 15 amino acids. The chain's CDR3 is CASSLRTAENTEAFF. In DNA, the CDR3 is TGTGCCAGCAGTTTAAGGACAGCAGAGAACACTGAAGCTTTCTTT.

This clonotype was counted a few times. Sequence at one end of the junction differs from germline and may be a read error. V gene TRBV5-1 combines with J gene TRBJ2-7; tentatively, D is TRBD1 or TRBD2 (5 bases each). Germline CDR1 SGHRS, CDR2 YFSETQ. CDR3 length: 14 amino acids. This chain's CDR3 is CASSLRDGSYEQYF. CDR3 nucleotide sequence: TGTGCCAGCAGCTTAAGGGACGGATCCTACGAGCAGTACTTC.